This TCR beta chain was profiled in a study of T cells in Graves' hyperthyroidism and ophthalmopathy (dated by TCRdb to the late 2010s). Regarding the research as a whole: Peripheral blood was sampled at the time of initial diagnosis, prior to any treatment. A discovery cohort of about 95 patients, approximately 44 with Graves' ophthalmopathy and more than 55 with stable Graves' hyperthyroidism, was used to find distinguishing TCR V-J signatures. Whether ophthalmopathy could be predicted prospectively was tested in an independent validation cohort made up of roughly 19 hyperthyroidism patients plus 17 patients who later progressed to ophthalmopathy. For training and testing, the 110 or so patients in the discovery cohort were randomly divided in a 7:3 ratio. The study also compared thyroid tissue and blood T-cell repertoires from 6 or 7 Graves' hyperthyroidism patients. Once sampling was done, hyperthyroidism patients were given methimazole at a starting dose of 30 mg daily, whereas ophthalmopathy patients were given high-dose intravenous methylprednisolone. TCR Vbeta CDR3 sequencing of 135 peripheral blood samples (43 ophthalmopathy, 75 to 85 hyperthyroidism and about 17 progressor patients) is reported in the paper. Paper-wide results and their limitations: Sample size was not statistically predetermined, and investigators were not blinded to group allocation. In validation, progression to ophthalmopathy was predicted by the model with approximately 67% sensitivity and roughly 72% specificity, a median of approximately 6.5 months before onset. Most expanded thyroid clonotypes (frequency above 0.001) were also detected in blood, suggesting blood repertoires may reflect thyroid immune responses. A 13 V-J signature model separated ophthalmopathy from stable hyperthyroidism, with over 85% sensitivity and around 84% specificity in cross-validation and 80%/75% in testing.

Hyperthyroidism patients were aged 18 to 65 years and newly diagnosed, with disease duration of less than 2 months. Any patient with an uncontrolled infection, another autoimmune disease, pregnancy or lactation was excluded. Diagnoses were established on the basis of clinical symptoms, serum thyroxine and TRAb, thyroid ultrasound, and orbital computed tomography. Blood from progressor patients was collected at the time of first diagnosis with hyperthyroidism, before any ophthalmopathy symptoms had appeared. PBMCs were isolated from approximately 10 ml of fresh peripheral blood by Ficoll-Paque density gradient centrifugation. Patients classed as progressors first received a Graves' hyperthyroidism diagnosis and then went on to develop ophthalmopathy during follow-up. Total RNA was extracted using Trizol reagent, and RNA quality was assessed on an Agilent 2100 Bioanalyzer. TCR beta CDR3 regions were amplified from RNA transcripts. For the first round of RT-PCR on the TCR CDR3, the HTBI primer set was used together with the Qiagen OneStep RT-PCR kit. Libraries were constructed in a second round of multiplex PCR, after which size selection and purification were performed. The libraries were sequenced on an Illumina HiSeq2000 using paired-end 100 bp reads. The authors processed their data as follows. SOAPnuke was used to process the raw data, with reads discarded if the reads contained adapters or uncalled bases, had a mean Phred below 15, or lacked an exact constant-primer or identifier match. High-quality paired reads were merged using COPE v1.2.5, and each unique nucleotide sequence was defined as a clonotype. MiTCR v1.1 was used to align clonotypes to the IMGT TRBV, TRBD and TRBJ reference segments. The analysis included only V-J combinations with a frequency above 0.0001, which together covered around 99% of the repertoires. The TCS score was defined as F50 (clonal expansion) divided by E x V (chaos), with BLOSUM62-based TCRdist calculated between CDR3 peptides within each V-J. Welch's t-statistics and random forest reduced roughly 540 V-J features to roughly 13, which were used in a naive Bayes classifier (R e1071). TCRdb redid the processing of the public reads, applying fastp at Q25 and MiXCR, and retained in-frame beta chains. Entries that share a CDR3 protein sequence are merged under the most common genes and DNA. The V and J calls and clone size are TCRdb's, not the authors'. In all, the sample holds a few hundred thousand distinct CDR3 sequences, and about 15% of those were seen once. The ten top clones hold 5.8% of the sample.

This clonotype was observed at least ten times. It lacks a known antigen. Within one base of it there is no much larger clone, and no base qualities were kept. The V end loses 5 bases and the J end loses 9 bases, and a stretch of 11 bases separates them. Including the terminal cysteine and phenylalanine, the CDR3 comprises 12 residues. The retained sequence is limited to the CDR3, 36 bases, with the frame set at the first base. The chain is assembled from TRBV12-3 or TRBV12-4 and TRBJ1-5; TRBD1 could be the D gene, as 5 bases match. The source material was blood. This TCR derives from a woman aged 25 to 39 with Graves' hyperthyroidism that later progressed to Graves' ophthalmopathy. Here the CDR3 is given as CASSVDSRPQHF. DNA sequence: TGTGCCAGCAGTGTCGACAGCCGGCCCCAGCATTTT.